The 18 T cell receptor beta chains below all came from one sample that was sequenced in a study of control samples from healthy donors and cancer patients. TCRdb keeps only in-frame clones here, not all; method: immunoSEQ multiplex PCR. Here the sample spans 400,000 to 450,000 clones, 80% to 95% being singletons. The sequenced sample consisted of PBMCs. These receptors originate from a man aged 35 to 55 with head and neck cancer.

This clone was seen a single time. In nucleotides, the CDR3 is TGTGCCACCAGCGGATACGTGCGCCTGACTGAAGCTTTCTTT. This sequence encodes CATSGYVRLTEAFF. The gene calls are TRBV15 and TRBJ1-1; D remains ambiguous. Trimming removed 5 bases at V and 5 bases at J, with 15 bases between. The CDR3 totals 14 residues. From germline, CDR1 is LNHNV and CDR2 YYDKDF (reference sequence).

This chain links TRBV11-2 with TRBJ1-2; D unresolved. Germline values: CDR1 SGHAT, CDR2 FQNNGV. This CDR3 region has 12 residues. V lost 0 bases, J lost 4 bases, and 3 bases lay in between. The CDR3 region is CASSLDGYGYTF. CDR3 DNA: TGTGCCAGCAGCTTAGACGGCTATGGCTACACCTTC.

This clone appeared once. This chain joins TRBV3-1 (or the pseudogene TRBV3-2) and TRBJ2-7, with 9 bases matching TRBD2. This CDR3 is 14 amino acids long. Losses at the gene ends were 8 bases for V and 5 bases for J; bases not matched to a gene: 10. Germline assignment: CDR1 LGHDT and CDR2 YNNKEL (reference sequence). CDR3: CASERRGGNDEQYF. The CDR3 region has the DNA TGTGCCAGCGAGCGGCGGGGGGGAAATGACGAGCAGTACTTC.

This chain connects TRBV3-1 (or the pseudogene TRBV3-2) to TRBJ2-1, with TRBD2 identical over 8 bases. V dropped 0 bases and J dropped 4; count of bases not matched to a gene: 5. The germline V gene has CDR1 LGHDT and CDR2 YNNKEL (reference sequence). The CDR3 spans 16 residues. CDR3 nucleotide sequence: TGTGCCAGCAGCCAAGATCGCCGGGGGGGATACAATGAGCAGTTCTTC. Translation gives CASSQDRRGGYNEQFF.

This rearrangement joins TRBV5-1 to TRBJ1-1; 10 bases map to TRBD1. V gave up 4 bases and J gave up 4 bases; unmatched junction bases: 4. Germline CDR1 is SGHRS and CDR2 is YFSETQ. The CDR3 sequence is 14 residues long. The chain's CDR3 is CASSTGQGGTEAFF. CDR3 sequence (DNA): TGCGCCAGCAGCACCGGACAGGGGGGCACTGAAGCTTTCTTT.

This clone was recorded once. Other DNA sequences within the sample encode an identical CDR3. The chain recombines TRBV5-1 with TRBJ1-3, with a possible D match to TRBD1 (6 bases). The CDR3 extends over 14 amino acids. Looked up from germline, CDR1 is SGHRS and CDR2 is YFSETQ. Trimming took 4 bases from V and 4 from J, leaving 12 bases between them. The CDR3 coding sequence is TGCGCCAGCAGCCTACAGGGCTCCGGAAACACCATATATTTT. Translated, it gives CASSLQGSGNTIYF.

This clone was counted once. CDR3 nucleotide sequence: TGCGCCAGCAGCCCGACGAAGGTTCCCAATGAAAAACTGTTTTTT. This translates into CASSPTKVPNEKLFF. This chain links TRBV4-1 with TRBJ1-4; no clear D. Trimming removed 4 bases at V and 5 bases at J, with 14 bases between. The CDR3 has 15 residues. CDR1 and CDR2 from the germline V gene are MGHRA and YSYEKL.

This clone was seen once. CDR3 sequence (DNA): TGTGCCAGCAGCAAGATCGGGCGGGAGCTTTACGAGCAGTACTTC. This gives the protein CASSKIGRELYEQYF. The chain has TRBV5-5 and TRBJ2-7; 7 nucleotides match TRBD2. Per germline, CDR1 SGHKS and CDR2 YYEKEE (reference sequence). The CDR3 runs 15 residues. The J segment lost 4 bases and the V segment lost 4 bases, leaving 11 bases of the junction unmatched.

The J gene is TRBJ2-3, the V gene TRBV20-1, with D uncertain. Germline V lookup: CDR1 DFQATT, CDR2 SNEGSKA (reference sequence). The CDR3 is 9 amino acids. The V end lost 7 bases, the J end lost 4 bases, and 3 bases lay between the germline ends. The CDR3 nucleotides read TGCAGTGTCCCAGATACGCAGTATTTT. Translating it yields CSVPDTQYF.

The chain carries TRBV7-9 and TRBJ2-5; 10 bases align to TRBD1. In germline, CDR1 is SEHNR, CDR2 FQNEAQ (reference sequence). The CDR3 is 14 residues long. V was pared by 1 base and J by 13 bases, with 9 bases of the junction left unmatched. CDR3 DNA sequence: TGTGCCAGCAGCTTAGGCGGGACAGGGGCCCTATTGTACTTC. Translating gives CASSLGGTGALLYF.

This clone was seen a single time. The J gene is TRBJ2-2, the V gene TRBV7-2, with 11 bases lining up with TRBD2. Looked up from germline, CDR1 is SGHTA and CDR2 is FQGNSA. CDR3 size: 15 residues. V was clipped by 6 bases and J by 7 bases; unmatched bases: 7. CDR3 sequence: CASSPTSGGHGELFF. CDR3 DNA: TGTGCCAGCAGTCCAACTAGCGGGGGTCACGGGGAGCTGTTTTTT.

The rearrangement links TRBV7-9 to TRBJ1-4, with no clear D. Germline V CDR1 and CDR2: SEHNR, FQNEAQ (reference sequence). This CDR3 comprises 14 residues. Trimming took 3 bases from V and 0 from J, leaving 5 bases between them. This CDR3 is CASSLAATNEKLFF. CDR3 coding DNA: TGTGCCAGCAGCTTGGCCGCAACTAATGAAAAACTGTTTTTT. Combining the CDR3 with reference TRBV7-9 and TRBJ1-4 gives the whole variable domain DTGVSQNPRHKITKRGQNVTFRCDPISEHNRLYWYRQTLGQGPEFLTYFQNEAQLEKSRLLSDRFSAERPKGSFSTLEIQRTEQGDSAMYLCASSLAATNEKLFFGSGTQLSVL.

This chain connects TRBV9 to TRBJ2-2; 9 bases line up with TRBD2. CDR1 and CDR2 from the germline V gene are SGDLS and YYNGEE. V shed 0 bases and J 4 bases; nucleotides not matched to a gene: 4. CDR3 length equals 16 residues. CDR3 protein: CASSVGLSGSTGELFF. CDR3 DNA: TGTGCCAGCAGCGTAGGTCTTAGCGGGAGCACCGGGGAGCTGTTTTTT.

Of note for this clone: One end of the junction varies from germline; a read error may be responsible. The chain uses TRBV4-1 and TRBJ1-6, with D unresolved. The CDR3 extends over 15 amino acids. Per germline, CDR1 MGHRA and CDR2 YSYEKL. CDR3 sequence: CASRQVGAGNSPLHF. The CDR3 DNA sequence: TGCGCCAGCAGGCAAGTTGGCGCAGGAAATTCACCCCTCCACTTT.

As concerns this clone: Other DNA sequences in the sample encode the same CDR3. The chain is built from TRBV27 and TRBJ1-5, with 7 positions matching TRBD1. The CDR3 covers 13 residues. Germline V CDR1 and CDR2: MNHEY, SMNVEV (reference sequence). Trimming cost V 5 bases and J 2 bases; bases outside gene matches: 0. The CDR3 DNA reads TGTGCCAGCAGTCAGGGGGGCAATCAGCCCCAGCATTTT. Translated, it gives CASSQGGNQPQHF.

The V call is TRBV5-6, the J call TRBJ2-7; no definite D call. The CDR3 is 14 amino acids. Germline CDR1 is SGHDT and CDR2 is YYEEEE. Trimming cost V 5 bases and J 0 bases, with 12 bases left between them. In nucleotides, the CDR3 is TGTGCCAGCAGTAGTACTGCCAGCTCCTACGAGCAGTACTTC. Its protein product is CASSSTASSYEQYF.

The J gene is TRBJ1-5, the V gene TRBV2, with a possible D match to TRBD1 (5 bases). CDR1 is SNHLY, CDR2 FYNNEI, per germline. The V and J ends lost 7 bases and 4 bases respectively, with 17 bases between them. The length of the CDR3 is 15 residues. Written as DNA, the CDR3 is TGTGCCAGCAAGCTGTTCCAGGGTGCAAATCAGCCCCAGCATTTT. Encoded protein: CASKLFQGANQPQHF.

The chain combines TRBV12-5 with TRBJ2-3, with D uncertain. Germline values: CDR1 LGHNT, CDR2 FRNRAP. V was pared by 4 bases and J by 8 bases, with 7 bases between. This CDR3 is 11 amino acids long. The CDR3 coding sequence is TGTGCTAGTGGTTCCTCGACTACGCAGTATTTT. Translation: CASGSSTTQYF.